This T cell receptor (beta chain) was profiled in a study of patients and donors after allogeneic stem cell transplantation. This clonotype appeared a few times. TCRdb re-called the RT-PCR reads through MiXCR, storing one row per CDR3 protein. The repertoire holds 900,000 to 1,000,000 distinct CDR3 sequences, with around 17% as singletons. With 6 bases clipped from V and 6 bases from J, the junction kept 10 bases outside the gene matches. The CDR3 length is 15 residues. Germline CDR1 reads ENHRY; CDR2 reads SYGVKD. Sequenced input: blood, either unsorted or a sorted T cell fraction (not recorded which). The gene calls are TRBV10-3 and TRBJ2-1, with 8 positions matching TRBD2. This clonotype was obtained from a human donor who was either an allogeneic HSCT recipient or a stem cell or donor lymphocyte infusion donor (not recorded which). It is not recorded whose cells these are; they may come from a transplant donor. CDR3 nucleotides: TGTGCCATCAGCTACGGAGCGGGAGATTTCAATGAGCAGTTCTTC. It codes for CAISYGAGDFNEQFF.